This T cell receptor (beta chain) was identified in a study of cytomegalovirus exposure and HLA in healthy donors. Overall study context: T cells numbering about 200 million yielded more than 100 million unique TCR beta sequences in an earlier analysis.

As regards this clone: Antigen: not known.

Study-level results: The classifier reportedly diagnosed cytomegalovirus status with high specificity and sensitivity. Beyond CMV serostatus, there was no information to go on about immune exposure. Later on, an analysis tied 15,000 to 20,000 TCR beta sequences to HLA alleles at 0.05 false discovery rate.

Researchers ran the PCR with 60 Vbeta and 13 Jbeta primers. Here immunoSEQ multiplex PCR was the method, and the copy in TCRdb shows in-frame clones only, minus some. The data show fewer than 120,000 clones, about four fifths seen once. Trimming stripped 5 bases from V and 4 bases from J, with 6 bases between. The CDR3 has 12 amino acids. Germline CDR1 is WSHSY and CDR2 is SAAADI. The chain is built from TRBV10-2 and TRBJ2-1; weak D call: TRBD1 (5 bases). This TCR was recovered from a woman aged 55-70 years in good health and CMV-seropositive. Sequenced material: PBMCs. The CDR3 DNA is TGCGCCAGCAGTCGGACATACAATGAGCAGTTCTTC. It specifies CASSRTYNEQFF.